The following is a T cell receptor beta chain sequence with its context. Its specificity is unknown. The source of the sample is a study of T cell responses to AZD1222 COVID-19 vaccine. General study points: Nearly half of spike-specific TCRs reportedly target variant regions that are unmutated in the B.1.351 and B.1.1.7 variants. The donor group comprised mostly white British people and more females; the analysis possibly underestimated clonal diversity. At baseline, just a handful of AZD1222 recipients tested seropositive.

TCRdb keeps only in-frame clones here, not all; method: immunoSEQ multiplex PCR. The sample lists approximately 150,000 clones; roughly 90% were seen once. This CDR3 is 15 amino acids long. V was trimmed by 10 bases and J by 0 bases, leaving 17 bases between them. Specimen: peripheral blood, collected on day 0 of AZD1222 vaccination. The clonotype was recovered from an adult in good health. The genes are TRBV5-3 and TRBJ2-4; no clear D. TRBV5-3 is an open reading frame whose function is uncertain. Here the CDR3 reads CASRAEVLAKNIQYF. CDR3 nucleotides: TGTGCCTCCCGGGCCGAAGTACTAGCCAAAAACATTCAGTACTTC.